This paragraph reports one T cell receptor (beta chain). The source of the sample is a study of T cell changes during pregnancy in multiple sclerosis. Sequenced by immunoSEQ multiplex PCR; TCRdb stores in-frame clones only, minus some. This sample has some 100,000 clones; almost 95% occur once, and the top ten carry more than 0.8%. CDR3 length equals 18 residues. V was pared by 5 bases and J by 5 bases, with 17 bases of the junction left unmatched. Germline-derived CDR1 and CDR2 are KGHSH and LQKENI. This receptor was identified in a female donor with multiple sclerosis, enrolled in a pregnancy study. V and J are TRBV18 and TRBJ2-5, with 10 bases that match TRBD1. The sequences come from peripheral blood, collected before pregnancy. The CDR3 DNA reads TGTGCCAGCTCAAACCGGGACAGGGGTCTCCCGGGGGGGGAGACCCAGTACTTC. Protein: CASSNRDRGLPGGETQYF. Full variable domain (missing parts from reference TRBV18 and TRBJ2-5): NAGVMQNPRHLVRRRGQEARLRCSPMKGHSHVYWYRQLPEEGLKFMVYLQKENIIDESGMPKERFSAEFPKEGPSILRIQQVVRGDSAAYFCASSNRDRGLPGGETQYFGPGTRLLVL.